A single sample is the source of the 14 T cell receptor beta chains below, sequenced in a study of OX40 agonist ivuxolimab in advanced cancers. TCRdb's table, derived via immunoSEQ multiplex PCR, lists solely in-frame clones and lacks some. The sample lists 53,000 or so clones, 85% to 95% seen once, with 18% in the top ten. The sample consisted of CD4+ or CD8+ T cells sorted from blood, taken in a trial of the OX40 agonist ivuxolimab. These receptors originate from an adult with an advanced solid tumor such as melanoma, head and neck, liver or kidney cancer.

Regarding this clone: The same CDR3 can be traced to other DNA sequences in this sample. The V call is TRBV7-2, the J call TRBJ2-7; 7 nucleotides match TRBD2. Per the germline V gene, CDR1 is SGHTA and CDR2 is FQGNSA. Trimming took 3 bases from V and 1 from J; bases not matched to a gene: 3. The CDR3 runs 14 residues. The CDR3 DNA reads TGTGCCAGCAGCTTTGGACTAGTTTCCTACGAGCAGTACTTC. Protein: CASSFGLVSYEQYF.

This rearrangement joins TRBV28 to TRBJ2-1, with a tentative D call TRBD2 (6 bases). CDR1 MDHEN and CDR2 SYDVKM come from the germline V gene. The germline V and J ends were trimmed by 2 bases and 15 bases, with 14 bases remaining between them. The CDR3 sequence is 12 residues long. The CDR3: CASSLGKAGRFF. The DNA of the CDR3 is TGTGCCAGCAGTTTAGGAAAGGCGGGAAGGTTCTTC.

In its sample, this clone was seen once. This sequence joins TRBV6-5 and TRBJ2-1, with 8 bases lining up with TRBD2. The CDR3 extends over 14 amino acids. Trimming took 5 bases from V and 6 from J; bases not matched to a gene: 6. From germline, CDR1 is MNHEY and CDR2 SVGAGI. Here the CDR3 DNA reads TGTGCCAGCAGTCAAGGACTAGCAATCAATGAGCAGTTCTTC. It is translated as CASSQGLAINEQFF.

The chain is built from TRBV4-3 and TRBJ2-3; D is unresolved. This CDR3 has 11 amino acids. Trimming pared 4 bases from V and 7 bases from J, leaving 6 bases between. Per the germline V gene, CDR1 is LGHNA and CDR2 is YSLEER. CDR3 nucleotides: TGCGCCAGCAGCCGGCGGAATACGCAGTATTTT. Protein sequence: CASSRRNTQYF.

The V gene is TRBV2, the J gene TRBJ1-2; TRBD1 matches at 9 bases. Germline assignment: CDR1 SNHLY and CDR2 FYNNEI. The CDR3 has 16 residues. Germline trimming cut 4 bases from V and 7 bases from J; bases unmatched to any gene: 13. CDR3 sequence (DNA): TGTGCCAGCAGTGTAGGACAGGGGCAACTATACGGTGGCTACACCTTC. Translated: CASSVGQGQLYGGYTF.

The V call is TRBV10-3, the J call TRBJ1-1; a weak D match, TRBD1 (6 bases). V was pared by 0 bases and J by 4 bases, with 12 bases between. Germline-derived CDR1 and CDR2 are ENHRY and SYGVKD. This CDR3 is built from 15 residues. The CDR3 is CAISESRGAGTEAFF. The CDR3 nucleotides read TGTGCCATCAGTGAGTCGAGGGGGGCGGGCACTGAAGCTTTCTTT.

The chain uses TRBV19 and TRBJ1-4; D possibly corresponds to TRBD1 (6 bases). The ends were cut back, 3 bases at V and 8 bases at J, with 16 bases in the middle. Germline loops: CDR1 LNHDA, CDR2 SQIVND (reference sequence). This CDR3 has 15 amino acids. The DNA for the CDR3 is TGTGCCAGTAGTATGGGACAACAAGGAGAAGAAAAACTGTTTTTT. Amino acids: CASSMGQQGEEKLFF.

The chain carries TRBV11-1 and TRBJ2-5; D ambiguous. TRBJ2-7 explains the end of the DNA better; the J call may be wrong. This CDR3 has 13 amino acids. The germline V gene encodes CDR1 SGHAT and CDR2 FQDESV (reference sequence). The CDR3 loop reads CASKLLESYEQYF. CDR3 in DNA: TGTGCCAGCAAATTATTAGAATCCTACGAGCAGTACTTC.

The V and J genes are TRBV10-3 and TRBJ1-4, with D hard to call. V was cut by 8 bases and J by 5 bases, with 9 bases left in between. From germline, CDR1 is ENHRY and CDR2 SYGVKD. The CDR3 has 12 residues. The CDR3 spells CAIHGRNEKLFF. The CDR3 DNA follows: TGTGCCATCCATGGTCGCAATGAAAAACTGTTTTTT.

This sequence joins TRBV6-6 and TRBJ2-1; D is perhaps TRBD1 (6 bases). CDR1 is MNHNY and CDR2 is SVGAGI in the germline V gene (reference sequence). This CDR3 has 15 amino acids. With 8 bases removed from V and 6 bases from J, the gap between germline ends came to 20 bases. The CDR3 sequence is CASLTGTRAANEQFF. The DNA of the CDR3 is TGTGCCAGCCTGACCGGGACACGGGCAGCCAATGAGCAGTTCTTC.

The chain uses TRBV29-1 and TRBJ2-2; TRBD1 might be the D (6 bases). The CDR3 is 16 residues long. V lost 1 base to trimming and J lost 0 bases, with 12 bases between them. CDR1 and CDR2 (germline): SQVTM, ANQGSEA. CDR3 DNA sequence: TGCAGCGTTGAAGGAACAGGGTTTCCGAACACCGGGGAGCTGTTTTTT. Encoded protein: CSVEGTGFPNTGELFF.

In DNA form, the CDR3 reads TGCGCCAGCAGCCAAGTTGGGGGACAGGGGGGCTACGAGCAGTACTTC. Protein sequence: CASSQVGGQGGYEQYF. The V and J genes are TRBV4-3 and TRBJ2-7, with TRBD1 matching 11 bases. V was pared by 1 base and J by 3 bases, with 5 bases of the junction left unmatched. Germline V CDR1 and CDR2: LGHNA, YSLEER. The CDR3 loop spans 16 amino acids.

The chain is built from TRBV5-6 and TRBJ2-1; the match to TRBD2 covers 7 bases. The CDR3 totals 14 residues. Trimming took 5 bases from V and 8 from J; bases not matched to a gene: 10. Germline V gives CDR1 SGHDT, CDR2 YYEEEE. CDR3 sequence: CASSLGLVPHEQFF. The CDR3 DNA reads TGTGCCAGCAGTCTCGGACTAGTTCCCCATGAGCAGTTCTTC.

The chain links TRBV28 to TRBJ2-5; 9 nucleotides match TRBD1. Trimming removed 6 bases from V and 4 bases from J; junction bases left unmatched: 9. The CDR3 has 15 residues. From germline, CDR1 is MDHEN and CDR2 SYDVKM. This CDR3 reads CASRYTGGLGETQYF. Here the CDR3 DNA reads TGTGCCAGCAGATATACAGGGGGCTTGGGAGAGACCCAGTACTTC.